Below, 20 T cell receptor beta chains from the same sample are listed, as sequenced in a study of CD8 T cells in ankylosing spondylitis. TCRdb redid the calling of the 5' RACE reads with MiXCR, one entry per CDR3 protein. The sample carries about 160,000 distinct CDR3 sequences, 15% to 20% recorded once. The sequenced sample consisted of blood, either unsorted or a sorted T cell fraction (not recorded which). All receptors come from a male donor with ankylosing spondylitis or in good health (not recorded which).

This clonotype has a count of ten or more. The chain links TRBV28 to TRBJ2-7, with a weak D call TRBD1 (6 bases). Germline V gene sequence: CDR1 MDHEN, CDR2 SYDVKM. V lost 2 bases and J 5 bases, leaving 19 bases between the germline ends. The CDR3 length is 16 residues. The CDR3 is CASSLRGQGKVHEQYF. The CDR3 bases are TGTGCCAGCAGTTTACGCGGGCAGGGGAAGGTCCACGAGCAGTACTTC.

This clonotype was detected many times. The chain links TRBV20-1 to TRBJ2-2; D is possibly TRBD2 (6 bases). V gave up 3 bases and J gave up 0 bases, with 11 bases separating them. This CDR3 has 15 amino acids. Germline-derived CDR1 and CDR2 are DFQATT and SNEGSKA (reference sequence). The CDR3 coding sequence is TGCAGTGCTAGGCCCGGGACTGCGAACACCGGGGAGCTGTTTTTT. Translated: CSARPGTANTGELFF.

This chain joins TRBV28 and TRBJ2-4; no clear D gene. With 5 bases removed from V and 8 bases from J, the gap between germline ends came to 7 bases. CDR3 length: 11 amino acids. Germline V gene lookup returns CDR1 MDHEN and CDR2 SYDVKM. The CDR3 coding sequence is TGTGCCAGCAGTCCAAGGGACATTCAGTACTTC. It translates to CASSPRDIQYF. Combining the CDR3 with reference TRBV28 and TRBJ2-4 gives the whole variable domain DVKVTQSSRYLVKRTGEKVFLECVQDMDHENMFWYRQDPGLGLRLIYFSYDVKMKEKGDIPEGYSVSREKKERFSLILESASTNQTSMYLCASSPRDIQYFGAGTRLSVL.

This clonotype has ten or more counts. The chain uses TRBV5-1 and TRBJ2-7; D uncertain. This CDR3 has 12 residues. CDR1 and CDR2 from the germline V gene are SGHRS and YFSETQ. The V and J ends lost 4 bases and 4 bases respectively, with 9 bases between them. DNA for the CDR3: TGCGCCAGCAGCACAGTTGGGTACGAGCAGTACTTC. The encoded protein is CASSTVGYEQYF.

This clonotype was seen more than once but under ten times. This rearrangement joins TRBV5-1 to TRBJ2-3; 9 nucleotides agree with TRBD1. The CDR3 covers 18 residues. Germline V gene sequence: CDR1 SGHRS, CDR2 YFSETQ. Germline trimming cut 3 bases from V and 0 bases from J; bases unmatched to any gene: 11. DNA of the CDR3: TGCGCCAGCAGCTACGGACAGGGGCACGGCCTAAGCACAGATACGCAGTATTTT. This gives the protein CASSYGQGHGLSTDTQYF.

The chain combines TRBV11-3 with TRBJ2-5; D perhaps matches TRBD1 (6 bases). This CDR3 contains 13 residues. V gave up 7 bases and J gave up 1 base, with 10 bases separating them. CDR1 is SGHNT, CDR2 YENEEA, per germline. DNA for the CDR3: TGTGCCAGCATGGACAGATCCCAAGAGACCCAGTACTTC. This sequence encodes CASMDRSQETQYF.

The chain carries TRBV11-2 and TRBJ2-5, with TRBD1 identical over 8 bases. CDR1 and CDR2 from the germline V gene are SGHAT and FQNNGV. V gave up 3 bases and J gave up 5 bases; unmatched junction bases: 11. This CDR3 is 16 amino acids long. DNA for the CDR3: TGTGCCAGCAGCTTGCTCGCAGGGGGCTTGGGGGAGACCCAGTACTTC. It encodes CASSLLAGGLGETQYF.

Notes on this clonotype: Likely a read error: the CDR3 ends without its conserved phenylalanine or tryptophan. V gene TRBV7-2 combines with J gene TRBJ2-7, with 7 nucleotides matching TRBD1. Germline V gene sequence: CDR1 SGHTA, CDR2 FQGNSA. V was pared by 4 bases and J by 0 bases, with 12 bases of the junction left unmatched. The CDR3 sequence is 17 residues long. This CDR3 reads CASSSRGTVSNSYEQYC. Written as DNA, the CDR3 is TGTGCCAGCAGCTCAAGGGGGACAGTCTCCAACTCCTACGAGCAGTACTGC.

This clonotype showed up many times. The rearrangement links TRBV5-1 to TRBJ2-7, with D perhaps matching TRBD2 (6 bases). V was shortened by 7 bases and J by 1 base, with 18 bases between the two germline ends. This CDR3 contains 15 residues. The germline CDR1 and CDR2 sequences are SGHRS and YFSETQ. The CDR3 DNA sequence: TGCGCCAGCCGCCTCATCCGGGACTCATCCTACGAGCAGTACTTC. Translated, it gives CASRLIRDSSYEQYF.

This clonotype was seen many times. The gene calls are TRBV20-1 and TRBJ1-1, with a possible D match to TRBD1 (5 bases). Trimming removed 4 bases at V and 1 base at J, with 10 bases between. CDR1 is DFQATT and CDR2 is SNEGSKA in the germline V gene (reference sequence). The CDR3 is 13 residues long. The CDR3 DNA sequence: TGCAGTGCTATTCCCGGACAGAACACTGAAGCTTTCTTT. Encoded protein: CSAIPGQNTEAFF.

The chain combines TRBV4-1 with TRBJ2-1; 7 bases agree with TRBD2. V lost 0 bases and J lost 12; bases outside the gene matches: 8. The CDR3 length is 14 residues. Germline V gives CDR1 MGHRA, CDR2 YSYEKL. In DNA form, the CDR3 reads TGCGCCAGCAGCCAAGATGGTGAGGGGAGGGGGCAGTTCTTC. Translating it yields CASSQDGEGRGQFF.

Ten or more counts support this clonotype. The chain couples TRBV29-1 to TRBJ2-1; 14 bases agree with TRBD2. This CDR3 contains 14 residues. From germline, CDR1 is SQVTM and CDR2 ANQGSEA. The V segment lost 6 bases and the J segment 8 bases; nucleotides outside the gene matches: 6. The CDR3 sequence is CSVLTSGRAHEQFF. As DNA, the CDR3 is TGCAGCGTCTTGACTAGCGGGAGGGCCCATGAGCAGTTCTTC.

This clonotype was seen at least ten times. The V gene is TRBV3-1, the J gene TRBJ1-1; no reliable D call. CDR3 size: 12 residues. V shed 7 bases and J shed 2 bases, with 8 bases lying between them. Germline CDR1 and CDR2: LGHDT and YNNKEL (reference sequence). The DNA for the CDR3 is TGTGCCAGCACCAGTTTAAACACTGAAGCTTTCTTT. It yields the protein CASTSLNTEAFF.

This clonotype was found a few times. The chain couples TRBV6-5 to TRBJ2-1; TRBD2 aligns across 10 bases. Trimming at V came to 6 bases and at J to 7 bases, leaving 6 bases not matched to a gene. CDR1 is MNHEY, CDR2 SVGAGI, per germline. The CDR3 has 14 residues. The CDR3: CASRSSGRGNEQFF. In nucleotides, the CDR3 is TGTGCCAGCAGGTCTAGCGGGAGAGGAAATGAGCAGTTCTTC.

This clonotype has ten or more counts. This chain joins TRBV5-1 and TRBJ1-2; weak D call: TRBD1 (5 bases). The ends were cut back, 0 bases at V and 5 bases at J, with 8 bases in the middle. CDR3 size: 13 residues. The germline V gene encodes CDR1 SGHRS and CDR2 YFSETQ. The DNA for the CDR3 is TGCGCCAGCAGCTTGGAAGCAGGGTATGGCTACACCTTC. Translation: CASSLEAGYGYTF.

This clonotype has a handful of counts. This rearrangement joins TRBV6-5 to TRBJ1-2; no definite D call. V lost 0 bases and J lost 4, with 9 bases in between. This CDR3 is built from 14 residues. Germline CDR1 is MNHEY and CDR2 is SVGAGI. CDR3 sequence (DNA): TGTGCCAGCAGTTACTCGACGGAAGCCTATGGCTACACCTTC. Translating it yields CASSYSTEAYGYTF.

This clonotype has a handful of counts. This chain links TRBV9 with TRBJ2-1; 13 positions agree with TRBD2. Losses at the gene ends were 1 base for V and 5 bases for J; bases not matched to a gene: 6. This CDR3 is built from 17 residues. Germline CDR1 reads SGDLS; CDR2 reads YYNGEE. CDR3 protein: CASSVRGGTSGNNEQFF. DNA for the CDR3: TGTGCCAGCAGCGTAAGGGGGGGGACTAGCGGGAACAATGAGCAGTTCTTC.

The gene calls are TRBV5-1 and TRBJ2-5; D is possibly TRBD1 (5 bases). The ends were cut back, 8 bases at V and 3 bases at J, with 14 bases in the middle. The germline V gene has CDR1 SGHRS and CDR2 YFSETQ. The length of the CDR3 is 13 residues. The CDR3 DNA is TGCGCCAGTTACGCAGGGATAGAAGAGACCCAGTACTTC. Protein product: CASYAGIEETQYF. The complete variable domain, with remaining parts taken from reference TRBV5-1 and TRBJ2-5, reads KAGVTQTPRYLIKTRGQQVTLSCSPISGHRSVSWYQQTPGQGLQFLFEYFSETQRNKGNFPGRFSGRQFSNSRSEMNVSTLELGDSALYLCASYAGIEETQYFGPGTRLLVL.

This chain connects TRBV6-1 to TRBJ1-5, with D uncertain. V lost 10 bases, J lost 1 base, and 11 bases lay in between. Germline V gene data show CDR1 as MNHNS and CDR2 as SASEGT. The CDR3 totals 13 residues. DNA for the CDR3: TGTGCCACCTCGCGGACCAGCAATCAGCCCCAGCATTTT. This encodes CATSRTSNQPQHF.

The chain is built from TRBV4-1 and TRBJ2-1, with TRBD2 matching over 9 bases. Trimming took 3 bases from V and 14 from J; bases not matched to a gene: 5. CDR3 length: 12 residues. The germline gives CDR1 MGHRA, CDR2 YSYEKL. CDR3 sequence (DNA): TGCGCCAGCAGCCAGGTAGCGGGAGTAAAGTTCTTC. Encoded protein: CASSQVAGVKFF.